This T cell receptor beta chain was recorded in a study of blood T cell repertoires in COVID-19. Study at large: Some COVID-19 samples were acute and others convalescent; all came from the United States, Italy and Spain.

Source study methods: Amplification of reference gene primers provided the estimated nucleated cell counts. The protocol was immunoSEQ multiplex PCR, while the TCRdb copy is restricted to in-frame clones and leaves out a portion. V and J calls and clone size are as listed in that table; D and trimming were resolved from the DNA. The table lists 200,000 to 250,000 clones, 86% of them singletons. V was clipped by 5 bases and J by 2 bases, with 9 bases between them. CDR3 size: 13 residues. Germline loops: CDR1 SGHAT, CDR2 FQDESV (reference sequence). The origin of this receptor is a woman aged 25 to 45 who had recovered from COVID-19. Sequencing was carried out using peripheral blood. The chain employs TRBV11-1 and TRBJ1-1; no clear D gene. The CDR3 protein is CASSPRLNTEAFF. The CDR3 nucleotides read TGTGCCAGCAGCCCCAGGTTAAACACTGAAGCTTTCTTT. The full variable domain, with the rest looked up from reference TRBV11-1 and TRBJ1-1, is EAEVAQSPRYKITEKSQAVAFWCDPISGHATLYWYRQILGQGPELLVQFQDESVVDDSQLPKDRFSAERLKGVDSTLKIQPAELGDSAMYLCASSPRLNTEAFFGQGTRLTVV.